This entry lists 5 T cell receptor beta chains sequenced from one sample in a study of blood T cell repertoires in COVID-19 (TCRdb year 2020). Library construction relied on the immunoSEQ multiplex PCR assay. The source is immuneACCESS, and TCRdb retained only in-frame sequences with V and J called. Part of the clones is not carried over; for the studies checked, unresolved V genes explain less than half of this, and the remainder is unexplained. For this sample there are about 300,000 clones; more than 80% appear just once. About 6% of the sample belongs to the ten largest clones. Sequencing input: peripheral blood. The receptors come from a man aged 18-30 years who had recovered from COVID-19.

This chain links TRBV5-1 with TRBJ1-1; D uncertain. V lost 0 bases and J lost 5, with 11 bases in between. The length of the CDR3 is 14 residues. Germline V gene lookup returns CDR1 SGHRS and CDR2 YFSETQ. CDR3 residues: CASSLEQSRTEAFF. CDR3 in DNA: TGCGCCAGCAGCTTGGAACAGAGTCGAACTGAAGCTTTCTTT.

The chain employs TRBV6-5 and TRBJ1-1, with 7 bases matching TRBD1. Germline CDR1 is MNHEY and CDR2 is SVGAGI. The CDR3 spans 15 residues. V lost 2 bases to trimming and J lost 0 bases; unmatched junction nucleotides: 3. CDR3 protein: CASSYGTAVNTEAFF. In DNA form, the CDR3 reads TGTGCCAGCAGTTACGGGACAGCTGTGAACACTGAAGCTTTCTTT.

This clone has only one observation. The chain carries TRBV10-3 and TRBJ2-1; 11 nucleotides align to TRBD2. Germline CDR1 and CDR2: ENHRY and SYGVKD. J was trimmed by 2 bases and V by 6 bases; bases with no gene match: 3. The CDR3 extends over 15 amino acids. CDR3 loop: CAIRGTSGAYNEQFF. The DNA of the CDR3 is TGTGCCATCAGAGGGACTAGCGGAGCCTACAATGAGCAGTTCTTC.

The rearrangement uses TRBV13 and TRBJ2-5; TRBD2 is a possible D gene (6 bases). The CDR3 runs 15 residues. CDR1 is PRHDT, CDR2 FYEKMQ, per germline (reference sequence). V shed 1 base and J shed 1 base, with 10 bases lying between them. The CDR3: CASSLVTGVQETQYF. CDR3 coding DNA: TGTGCCAGCAGCTTAGTGACGGGGGTCCAAGAGACCCAGTACTTC.

This clone was seen a few times. The gene calls are TRBV7-9 and TRBJ2-7; 9 bases match TRBD2. In germline, CDR1 is SEHNR, CDR2 FQNEAQ (reference sequence). The ends lost 5 bases at V and 2 bases at J; junction bases unmatched: 4. The CDR3 spans 14 residues. DNA for the CDR3: TGTGCCAGCAGCCCCCTAGCGGGGACCTACGAGCAGTACTTC. Protein product: CASSPLAGTYEQYF.